This entry describes one T cell receptor (beta chain). Germline trimming cut 0 bases from V and 5 bases from J; bases unmatched to any gene: 6. The CDR3 sequence is 16 residues long. Germline values: CDR1 SGDLS, CDR2 YYNGEE. These data are taken from a study of follicular helper T cells after annual influenza vaccination. Time point: 2015-2016 season, 7 days after influenza vaccination. Profiling relied on immunoSEQ multiplex PCR, and the TCRdb table lists in-frame clones only, not all of them. In the table there are over 4,000 clones, 75% to 85% of which are singletons. This chain uses TRBV9 with TRBJ2-3, with TRBD2 matching over 10 bases. The receptor comes from an adult who received the influenza vaccine. The source material was CXCR5+ CD38- circulating T follicular helper cells from blood, sampled 7 days after influenza vaccination. Subset denoted: circulating Tfh, non-naive CD4+CXCR5+PD-1+ (ICOS+CD38+ or ICOS-CD38-). CDR3 loop: CASSVDQRGGVDTQYF. CDR3 bases: TGTGCCAGCAGCGTAGACCAGCGGGGGGGCGTAGATACGCAGTATTTT.